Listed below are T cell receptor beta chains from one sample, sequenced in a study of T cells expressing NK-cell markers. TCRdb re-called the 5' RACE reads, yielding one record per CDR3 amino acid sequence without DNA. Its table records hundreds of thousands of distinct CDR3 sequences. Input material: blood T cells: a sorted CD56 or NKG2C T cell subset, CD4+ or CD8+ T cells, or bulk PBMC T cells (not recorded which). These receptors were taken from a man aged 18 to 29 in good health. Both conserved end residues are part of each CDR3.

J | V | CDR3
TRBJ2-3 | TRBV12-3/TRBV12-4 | CASRARDRGRTDTQYF
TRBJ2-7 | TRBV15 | CATSRGLNEQYF
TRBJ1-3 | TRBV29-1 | CSVQGRVSGNTIYF
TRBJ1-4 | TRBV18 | CASSLRGQRGKNEKLFF
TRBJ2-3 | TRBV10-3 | CATTLPSDTQYF
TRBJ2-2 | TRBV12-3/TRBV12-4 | CASIETGFNTGELFF
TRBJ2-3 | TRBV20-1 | CSAKVAGDLTQYF
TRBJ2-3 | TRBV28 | CASTAASGNPDTQYF
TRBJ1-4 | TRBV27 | CASSFHGTGNEKLFF
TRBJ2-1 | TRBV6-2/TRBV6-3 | CASSLRGPRNEQFF
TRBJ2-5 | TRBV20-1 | CSASWGVASLQETQYF
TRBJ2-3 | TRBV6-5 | CASSYGRGSLDTQYF
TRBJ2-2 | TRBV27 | CASSLVASAYTGELFF
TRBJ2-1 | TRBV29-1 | CSVSALPGGGGEQFF
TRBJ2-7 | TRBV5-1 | CASSLATTASGGVYEQYF
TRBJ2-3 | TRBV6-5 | CAASSTDTQYF
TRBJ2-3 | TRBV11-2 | CASSHRDNLIWGTDTQYF
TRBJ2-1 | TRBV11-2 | CASSWGQGAAEQFF
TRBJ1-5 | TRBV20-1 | CSVSDPQGNQPQHF
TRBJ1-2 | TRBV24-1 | CATSDPPDSSGYTF
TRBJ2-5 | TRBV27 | CASSSSPVPRRETQYF
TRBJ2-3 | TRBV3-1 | CASTDGGHTQYF
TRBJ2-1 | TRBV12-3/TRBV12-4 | CASSLFGKGNLHNEQFF
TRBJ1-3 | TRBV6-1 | CASSKTGTGGNTIYF
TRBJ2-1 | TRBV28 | CASSQTSGRGGGNEQFF
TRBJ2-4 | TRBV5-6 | CASGPYPAKNIQYF
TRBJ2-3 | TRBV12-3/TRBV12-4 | CASGDGGLAGSDTQYF
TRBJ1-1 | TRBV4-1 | CASSPVNPVDLTEAFF
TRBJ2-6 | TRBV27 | CASYSDRGSGANVLTF
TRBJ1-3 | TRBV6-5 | CASTMGNTIYF
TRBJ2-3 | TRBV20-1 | CSAAPSSASTDTQYF
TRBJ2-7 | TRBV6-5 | CASRASGEQYF
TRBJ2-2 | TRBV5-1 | CASSSEGGIKDTGELFF
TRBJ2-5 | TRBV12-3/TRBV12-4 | CASSLGRLAEQETQYF
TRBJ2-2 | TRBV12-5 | CASGPTSQGLTGELFF
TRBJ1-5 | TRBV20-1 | CSASPGGPQHF
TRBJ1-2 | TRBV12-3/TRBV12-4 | CASRAHYGYTF
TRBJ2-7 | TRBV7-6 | CASSPGRGTYEQYF
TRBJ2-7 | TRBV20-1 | CSASGLALVSYEQYF
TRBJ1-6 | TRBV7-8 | CASSTPRDRQLSYNSPLHF
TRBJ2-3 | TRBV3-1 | CASSRGWGGLAGVWDTQYF
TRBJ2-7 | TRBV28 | CASSRVGRSYEQYF
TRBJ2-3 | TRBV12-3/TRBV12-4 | CASSLAVTDRGTDTQYF